The sample holds many counts of the clone carrying this T cell receptor beta chain. The antigen remains undetermined. The authors produced cDNA by 5'RACE using 10-nucleotide random UMIs. Every sequencing run drew on 15-18 subjects and yielded over 200 million TCR-beta sequences. TCRdb passed the 5' RACE reads through MiXCR, listing each CDR3 protein once. The sample holds more than 45,000 distinct CDR3 sequences, roughly 3.2% seen once. The data derive from a study of neurological immune-mediated disorders. Findings of the study overall: The multiple sclerosis repertoire cluster had no clinical or MRI feature associated with it.

Trimming pared 1 base from V and 5 bases from J, leaving 12 bases between. The CDR3 covers 14 residues. Germline CDR1 and CDR2: ENHRY and SYGVKD. Unsorted libraries were generated from 2 million PBMCs. These cells had been stored in RNAlater at -80 C. The specimen sequenced was PBMCs. The receptor was derived from a woman aged 25 to 39 with multiple sclerosis. This chain links TRBV10-3 with TRBJ2-7; weak D call: TRBD1 (6 bases). This chain's CDR3 is CAISEFTGMDEQYF. The DNA of the CDR3 is TGTGCCATCAGTGAGTTCACAGGGATGGACGAGCAGTACTTC.